Following are 6 T cell receptor beta chains from one sample sequenced in a study of T cell clones after liver transplantation. TCRdb's copy holds only in-frame clones and misses some; the assay was immunoSEQ multiplex PCR. The table shows around 70,000 clones, with 92% occurring only once. The sample in question was CD4+ T cells from blood, obtained nearly 26 months after liver transplant. Receptors were obtained from a human patient who received a liver transplant. Some T cells may originate from the graft donor.

The V and J genes are TRBV7-9 and TRBJ2-5; TRBD1 is a possible D gene (5 bases). Germline-derived CDR1 and CDR2 are SEHNR and FQNEAQ (reference sequence). Trimming left V 5 bases short and J 5 bases short, with 15 bases between. The CDR3 covers 14 residues. The CDR3: CASSPPGWGETQYF. The CDR3 region has the DNA TGTGCCAGCAGCCCTCCCGGGTGGGGCGAGACCCAGTACTTC.

The chain links TRBV18 to TRBJ1-4, with 7 bases matching TRBD1. This CDR3 spans 14 amino acids. CDR1 and CDR2 (germline): KGHSH, LQKENI. Germline trimming cut 4 bases from V and 4 bases from J; bases unmatched to any gene: 3. This chain's CDR3 is CASSQGQFNEKLFF. The CDR3 DNA sequence: TGTGCCAGCTCACAGGGACAGTTTAATGAAAAACTGTTTTTT.

The chain carries TRBV18 and TRBJ1-2, with 7 bases identical to TRBD1. The CDR3 runs to 14 residues. Germline trimming cut 2 bases from V and 3 bases from J; bases unmatched to any gene: 3. Germline-derived CDR1 and CDR2 are KGHSH and LQKENI. CDR3 coding DNA: TGTGCCAGCTCACCATCCAGGGGGGACTATGGCTACACCTTC. Translated, it gives CASSPSRGDYGYTF.

The CDR3 loop reads CASSTDRGVGGYTF. In nucleotides, the CDR3 is TGTGCCAGCAGTACGGACAGGGGAGTAGGCGGCTACACCTTC. V gene TRBV2 combines with J gene TRBJ1-2; 9 bases are a match to TRBD1. The trim removed 5 bases at V and 8 bases at J, leaving 9 bases unmatched. This CDR3 spans 14 amino acids. In germline, CDR1 is SNHLY, CDR2 FYNNEI.

This clone appeared a single time. The chain has TRBV27 and TRBJ2-1; perhaps TRBD1 as D (6 bases). This CDR3 has 13 amino acids. V shed 4 bases and J shed 8 bases, with 12 bases lying between them. Germline assignment: CDR1 MNHEY and CDR2 SMNVEV (reference sequence). CDR3 DNA sequence: TGTGCCAGCAGTTCGGCCAGGGGCGATGAGCAGTTCTTC. Its translation: CASSSARGDEQFF.

This chain links TRBV7-6 with TRBJ2-1; TRBD2 matches 9 bases. The V and J ends lost 4 bases and 7 bases, in that order; junction bases with no gene match: 14. Per the germline V gene, CDR1 is SGHVS and CDR2 is FNYEAQ. This CDR3 comprises 17 residues. CDR3 loop: CASSSAPSGTYTNEQFF. In DNA, the CDR3 is TGTGCCAGCAGCTCTGCCCCTAGCGGGACCTATACTAATGAGCAGTTCTTC.